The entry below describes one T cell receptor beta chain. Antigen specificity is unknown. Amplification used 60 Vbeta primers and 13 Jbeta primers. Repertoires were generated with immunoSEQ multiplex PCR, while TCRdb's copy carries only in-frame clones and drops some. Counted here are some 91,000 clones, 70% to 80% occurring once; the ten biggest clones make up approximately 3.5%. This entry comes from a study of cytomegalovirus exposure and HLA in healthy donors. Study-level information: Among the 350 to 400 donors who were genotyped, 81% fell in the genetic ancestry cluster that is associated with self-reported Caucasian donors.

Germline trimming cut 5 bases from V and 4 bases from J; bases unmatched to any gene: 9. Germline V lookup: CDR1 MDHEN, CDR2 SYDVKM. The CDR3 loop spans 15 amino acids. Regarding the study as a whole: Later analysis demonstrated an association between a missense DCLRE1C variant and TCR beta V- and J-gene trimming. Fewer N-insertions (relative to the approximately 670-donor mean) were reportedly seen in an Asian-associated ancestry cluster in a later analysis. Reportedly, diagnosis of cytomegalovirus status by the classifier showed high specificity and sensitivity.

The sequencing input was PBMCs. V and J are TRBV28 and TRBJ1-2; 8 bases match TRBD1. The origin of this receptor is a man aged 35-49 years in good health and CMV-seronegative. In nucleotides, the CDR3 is TGTGCCAGCAGTACCAGGGGGCGACCTCTCTATGGCTACACCTTC. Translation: CASSTRGRPLYGYTF.